These 17 T cell receptor beta chains were all obtained from the same sample, sequenced in a study of blood T cells in healthy people across ages (dated by TCRdb to between 2015 and 2017). The library was built by means of 5' RACE. The listed sequencing device is Illumina HiSeq 2500. A second PCR of roughly 6 to 12 cycles was performed with a sample-barcoded 5' primer and a J-beta primer mix. TCRdb applied fastp at Q25 and MiXCR to the public reads, then kept only in-frame beta chains. Entries are consolidated by CDR3 protein sequence, retaining the most common genes and DNA. The sample table shows fewer than 900,000 distinct CDR3 sequences, and roughly 44% are seen once. The ten biggest clones cover under 25% of the sample. The source material was blood. Receptors originate from a woman aged 60 to 75 in good health.

Regarding this clonotype: Its ends do not fully match the called genes, so a read error is possible. The rearrangement uses TRBV29-1 and TRBJ1-2; the D is unclear. This CDR3 comprises 14 residues. Per germline, CDR1 SQVTM and CDR2 ANQGSEA. DNA for the CDR3: TGCAGCGTTCCCCCACCGTGGCAAGACGATGGCTATACCTTC. This sequence encodes CSVPPPWQDDGYTF. The full variable domain, in which reference TRBV29-1 and TRBJ1-2 provide the parts outside the CDR3, is SAVISQKPSRDICQRGTSLTIQCQVDSQVTMMFWYRQQPGQSLTLIATANQGSEATYESGFVIDKFPISRPNLTFSTLTVSNMSPEDSSIYLCSVPPPWQDDGYTFGSGTRLTVV.

This chain uses TRBV14 with TRBJ2-3, with a tentative D call TRBD1 (5 bases). The germline V gene encodes CDR1 SGHDN and CDR2 FVKESK. The CDR3 runs to 13 residues. Trimming took off 4 bases at V and 2 bases at J, with 7 bases between the two ends. CDR3 in DNA: TGTGCCAGCAGCCCGACAGACACAGATACGCAGTATTTT. Translated: CASSPTDTDTQYF.

Turning to this clonotype: Germline and junction disagree at one end, which may indicate a read error. V is TRBV30 and J is TRBJ2-1, with D possibly being TRBD2 (6 bases). Germline assignment: CDR1 GTSNPN and CDR2 SVGIG (reference sequence). CDR3 length equals 12 residues. The DNA for the CDR3 is TGCGCCTGGATGGAACGGGGGAAGCAGCAGTTCTTC. Its translation: CAWMERGKQQFF.

In regard to this clonotype: This may stem from a read error, because a much larger clone lies one nucleotide away. J is TRBJ1-1 and V is TRBV7-3, with D possibly being TRBD1 (5 bases). The CDR3 length is 13 residues. Per germline, CDR1 SGHTA and CDR2 FQGTGA. The V and J ends lost 1 base and 4 bases respectively, with 7 bases between them. The CDR3 reads CASSLRGGTEAFF. The CDR3 nucleotides are TGTGCCAGCAGCTTAAGGGGGGGCACTGAAGCTTTCTTT.

V is TRBV7-2 and J is TRBJ2-7, with D maybe TRBD2 (7 bases). Germline V gives CDR1 SGHTA, CDR2 FQGNSA. CDR3 length: 16 residues. V was cut by 5 bases and J by 7 bases, with 24 bases left in between. The CDR3 region is CASSPGGGSFGNEQYF. CDR3 in DNA: TGTGCCAGCAGCCCTGGGGGCGGGAGTTTCGGCAATGAGCAGTACTTC.

Worth noting for this clonotype: A clone one base away is much larger, so this may be a read error. The chain employs TRBV7-2 and TRBJ2-1; D is uncertain. CDR1 is SGHTA, CDR2 FQGNSA, per germline. The length of the CDR3 is 13 residues. The V gene lost 5 bases and the J gene lost 6 bases, with 11 bases spanning the gap. The CDR3 sequence is CASSPFAGNEQFF. The CDR3 DNA reads as TGTGCCAGCAGCCCCTTTGCAGGCAATGAGCAGTTCTTC.

This clonotype was seen only a few times. The chain has TRBV3-1 and TRBJ2-5; D may be TRBD2 (5 bases). V lost 3 bases and J lost 11, with 13 bases in between. CDR3 length: 12 residues. The V gene's germline CDR1 is LGHDT and CDR2 YNNKEL (reference sequence). CDR3 nucleotides: TGTGCCAGCAGCCAGGGGTTTTGGGAGCAGTACTTC. Protein sequence: CASSQGFWEQYF.

V is TRBV7-2 and J is TRBJ2-7; 7 nucleotides align to TRBD2. The CDR3 covers 15 residues. Germline V CDR1 and CDR2: SGHTA, FQGNSA. V was pared by 5 bases and J by 4 bases, with 11 bases of the junction left unmatched. DNA for the CDR3: TGTGCCAGCAGCGAGCGGGGCTCGGGTATGTACGAGCAGTACTTC. Protein product: CASSERGSGMYEQYF.

This clonotype has just a few counts. The J gene is TRBJ2-7, the V gene TRBV18; no firm D call. This CDR3 has 13 amino acids. CDR1 and CDR2 (germline): KGHSH, LQKENI. Trimming stripped 3 bases from V and 2 bases from J, with 8 bases between. Written as DNA, the CDR3 is TGTGCCAGCTCACCCACTGATACCTACGAGCAGTACTTC. It translates to CASSPTDTYEQYF.

The gene calls are TRBV20-1 and TRBJ2-1; 9 bases are a match to TRBD1. The CDR3 runs 14 residues. CDR1 and CDR2 (germline): DFQATT, SNEGSKA (reference sequence). The ends lost 0 bases at V and 8 bases at J; junction bases unmatched: 5. The CDR3 DNA is TGCAGTGCTAGAGACCAACAGGGGGCCCATGAGCAGTTCTTC. Its protein is CSARDQQGAHEQFF.

Many counts were recorded for this clonotype. This chain uses TRBV12-3 or TRBV12-4 with TRBJ2-3, with 11 bases identical to TRBD2. Trimming cost V 6 bases and J 3 bases; bases outside gene matches: 5. The CDR3 consists of 15 residues. This CDR3 reads CASSPTSGRTDTQYF. The CDR3 DNA reads TGTGCCAGCAGCCCCACTAGCGGGAGAACAGATACGCAGTATTTT.

Only a few counts were recorded for this clonotype. This chain links TRBV20-1 with TRBJ2-5, with D perhaps TRBD2 (6 bases). Trimming stripped 3 bases from V and 0 bases from J, with 17 bases between. This CDR3 spans 16 amino acids. Germline CDR1 DFQATT, CDR2 SNEGSKA (reference sequence). DNA of the CDR3: TGCAGTGCTAGCCCCAGTGGGGGGTCGTACCAAGAGACCCAGTACTTC. Amino acids: CSASPSGGSYQETQYF.

On this clonotype: Since a much larger clone is just one base distant, this may be a read error. This chain connects TRBV5-1 to TRBJ2-1; D gene ambiguous. CDR3 length: 13 amino acids. Per the germline V gene, CDR1 is SGHRS and CDR2 is YFSETQ. CDR3 region: CTSSPAPPPEQFF. DNA of the CDR3: TGCACCAGCAGCCCAGCCCCGCCGCCTGAGCAGTTCTTC.

This clonotype was observed a few times. This rearrangement joins TRBV19 to TRBJ2-6; TRBD1 matches 8 bases. Trimming removed 1 base from V and 0 bases from J; junction bases left unmatched: 8. The length of the CDR3 is 19 residues. The germline V gene has CDR1 LNHDA and CDR2 SQIVND (reference sequence). This CDR3 reads CASSIAPRQGYSGANVLTF. The CDR3 nucleotides are TGTGCCAGTAGTATAGCTCCGAGACAGGGGTACTCTGGGGCCAACGTCCTGACTTTC.

This clonotype was counted a few times. The chain couples TRBV5-1 to TRBJ2-5; tentatively, D is TRBD2 (5 bases). V shed 0 bases and J shed 7 bases, with 19 bases lying between them. This CDR3 contains 16 residues. CDR1 is SGHRS and CDR2 is YFSETQ in the germline V gene. The CDR3, as DNA: TGCGCCAGCAGCTTGGACGGACTCCCAACGTCGTTGACCCAGTACTTC. Encoded protein: CASSLDGLPTSLTQYF.

The rearrangement uses TRBV7-9 and TRBJ2-7; TRBD2 matches at 12 bases. This CDR3 region has 16 residues. Unmatched junction bases numbered 7, after V lost 1 base and J lost 6 bases. Germline V lookup: CDR1 SEHNR, CDR2 FQNEAQ (reference sequence). CDR3 sequence reads: CASSLVTSGGGIEQYF. CDR3 DNA sequence: TGTGCCAGCAGCTTAGTGACTAGCGGGGGAGGGATCGAGCAGTACTTC.

The chain links TRBV9 to TRBJ1-5, with D hard to call. This CDR3 has 13 residues. V was pared by 3 bases and J by 3 bases, with 7 bases between. CDR1 and CDR2 (germline): SGDLS, YYNGEE. CDR3 sequence (DNA): TGTGCCAGCAGCGGGCCGAACAATCAGCCCCAGCATTTT. Translation gives CASSGPNNQPQHF. The full variable domain, with the rest looked up from reference TRBV9 and TRBJ1-5, is DSGVTQTPKHLITATGQRVTLRCSPRSGDLSVYWYQQSLDQGLQFLIQYYNGEERAKGNILERFSAQQFPDLHSELNLSSLELGDSALYFCASSGPNNQPQHFGDGTRLSIL.